The clone carrying this T cell receptor (beta chain) was detected only once. The CDR3 length is 15 residues. Per the germline V gene, CDR1 is SGHRS and CDR2 is YFSETQ. V gave up 2 bases and J gave up 5 bases; unmatched junction bases: 6. This record belongs to a study of T cell changes during pregnancy in multiple sclerosis. The protocol was immunoSEQ multiplex PCR, while the TCRdb copy is restricted to in-frame clones and leaves out a portion. Found here are 60,000 to 85,000 clones, roughly 94% of them singletons; the top ten hold 0.45% to 0.7%. Sequenced here: peripheral blood, sampled in the third trimester of pregnancy. The chain joins TRBV5-1 to TRBJ1-4, with TRBD1 matching over 7 bases. The receptor was derived from a female donor with multiple sclerosis, enrolled in a pregnancy study. The CDR3 region is CASSLRGHGNEKLFF. DNA of the CDR3: TGCGCCAGCAGCTTAAGGGGGCACGGAAATGAAAAACTGTTTTTT.